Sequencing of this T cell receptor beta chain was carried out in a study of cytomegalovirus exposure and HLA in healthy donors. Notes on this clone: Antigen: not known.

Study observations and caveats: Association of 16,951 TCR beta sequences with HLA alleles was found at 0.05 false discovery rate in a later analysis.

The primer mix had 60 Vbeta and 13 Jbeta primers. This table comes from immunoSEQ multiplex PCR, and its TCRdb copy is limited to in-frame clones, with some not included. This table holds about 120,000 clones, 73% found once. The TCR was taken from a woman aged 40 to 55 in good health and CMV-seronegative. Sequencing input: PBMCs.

The CDR3 region has the DNA TGTGCCAGCAGTCCGGAGACAGGGCTTCGATTATCTTACACCTTC. This gives the protein CASSPETGLRLSYTF. J is TRBJ1-2 and V is TRBV6-1, with 7 bases that match TRBD1. Germline V lookup: CDR1 MNHNS, CDR2 SASEGT. J lost 11 bases, V lost 5 bases, and 17 bases had no gene match. The CDR3 sequence is 15 residues long.